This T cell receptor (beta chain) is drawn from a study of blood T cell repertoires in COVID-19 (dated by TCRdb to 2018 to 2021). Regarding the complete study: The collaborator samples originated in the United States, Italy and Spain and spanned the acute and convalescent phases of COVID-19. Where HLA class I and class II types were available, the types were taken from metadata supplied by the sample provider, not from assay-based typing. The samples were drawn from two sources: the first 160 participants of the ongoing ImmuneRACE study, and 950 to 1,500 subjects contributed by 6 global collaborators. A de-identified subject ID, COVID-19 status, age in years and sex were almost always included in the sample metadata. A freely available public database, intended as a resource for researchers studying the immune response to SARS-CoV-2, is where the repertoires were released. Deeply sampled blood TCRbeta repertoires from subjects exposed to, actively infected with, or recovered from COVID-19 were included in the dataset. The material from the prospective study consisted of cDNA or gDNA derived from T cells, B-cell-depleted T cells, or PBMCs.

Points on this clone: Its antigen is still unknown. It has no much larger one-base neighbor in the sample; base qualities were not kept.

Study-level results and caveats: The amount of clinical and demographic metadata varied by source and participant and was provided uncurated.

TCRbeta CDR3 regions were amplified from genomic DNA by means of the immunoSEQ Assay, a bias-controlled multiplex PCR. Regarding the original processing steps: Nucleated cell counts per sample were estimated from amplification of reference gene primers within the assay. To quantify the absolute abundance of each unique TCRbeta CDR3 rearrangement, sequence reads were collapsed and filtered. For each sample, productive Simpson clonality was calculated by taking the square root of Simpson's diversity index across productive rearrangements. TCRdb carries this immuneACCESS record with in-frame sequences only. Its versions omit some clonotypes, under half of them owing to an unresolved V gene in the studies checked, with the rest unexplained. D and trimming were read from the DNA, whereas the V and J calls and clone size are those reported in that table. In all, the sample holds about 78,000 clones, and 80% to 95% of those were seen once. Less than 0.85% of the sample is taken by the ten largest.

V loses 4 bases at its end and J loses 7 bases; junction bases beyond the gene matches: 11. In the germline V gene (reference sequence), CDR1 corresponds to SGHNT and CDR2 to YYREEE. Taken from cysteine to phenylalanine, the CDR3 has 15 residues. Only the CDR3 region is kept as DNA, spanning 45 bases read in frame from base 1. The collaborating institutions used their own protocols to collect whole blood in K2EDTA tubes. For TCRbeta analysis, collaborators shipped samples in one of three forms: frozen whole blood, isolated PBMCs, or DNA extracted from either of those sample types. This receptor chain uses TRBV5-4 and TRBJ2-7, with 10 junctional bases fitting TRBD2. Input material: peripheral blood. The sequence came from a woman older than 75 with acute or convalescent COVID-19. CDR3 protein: CASSPQREGPGEQYF. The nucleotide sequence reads TGTGCCAGCAGCCCGCAGCGGGAGGGCCCCGGGGAGCAGTACTTC. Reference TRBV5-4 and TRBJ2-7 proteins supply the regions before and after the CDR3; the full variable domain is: ETGVTQSPTHLIKTRGQQVTLRCSSQSGHNTVSWYQQALGQGPQFIFQYYREEENGRGNFPPRFSGLQFPNYSSELNVNALELDDSALYLCASSPQREGPGEQYFGPGTRLTVT.